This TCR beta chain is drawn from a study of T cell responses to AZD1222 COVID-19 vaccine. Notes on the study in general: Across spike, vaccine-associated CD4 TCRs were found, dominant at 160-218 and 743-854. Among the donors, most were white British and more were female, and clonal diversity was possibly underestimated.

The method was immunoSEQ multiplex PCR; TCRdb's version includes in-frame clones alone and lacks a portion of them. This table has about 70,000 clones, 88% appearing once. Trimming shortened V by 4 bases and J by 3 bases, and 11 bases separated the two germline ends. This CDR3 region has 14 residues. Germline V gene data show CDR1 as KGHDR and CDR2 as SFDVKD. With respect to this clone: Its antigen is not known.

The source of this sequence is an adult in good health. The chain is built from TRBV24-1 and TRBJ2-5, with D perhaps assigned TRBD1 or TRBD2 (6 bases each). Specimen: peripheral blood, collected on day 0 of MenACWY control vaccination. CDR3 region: CATSDLRGEETQYF. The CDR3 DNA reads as TGTGCCACCAGTGACTTAAGGGGGGAAGAGACCCAGTACTTC.